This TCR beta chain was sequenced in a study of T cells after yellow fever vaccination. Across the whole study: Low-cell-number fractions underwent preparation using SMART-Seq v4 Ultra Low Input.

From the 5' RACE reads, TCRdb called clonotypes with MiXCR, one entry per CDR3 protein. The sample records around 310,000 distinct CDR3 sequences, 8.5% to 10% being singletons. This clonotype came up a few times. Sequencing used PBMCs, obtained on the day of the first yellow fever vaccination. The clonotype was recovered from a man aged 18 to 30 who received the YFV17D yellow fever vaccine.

The CDR3 reads CASTESARGSSYNEQFF. CDR3 coding DNA: TGTGCCAGCACCGAGTCGGCTAGGGGGAGCTCCTACAATGAGCAGTTCTTC. The rearrangement links TRBV11-2 to TRBJ2-1; D is possibly TRBD1 (6 bases). The CDR3 contains 17 residues. The germline V gene encodes CDR1 SGHAT and CDR2 FQNNGV. V was shortened by 7 bases and J by 0 bases, with 19 bases between the two germline ends.